Following are 17 T cell receptor beta chains from one sample sequenced in a study of CD8 T cells in ankylosing spondylitis listed by TCRdb under 2017. For these receptors, no antigen is known. The research as a whole found: Blood from ankylosing spondylitis patients appeared to be characterized by a TCR beta motif made up of about 8 highly homologous amino acid variants.

Library preparation employed 5' RACE. The run used an Illumina HiSeq 2500. TCRdb's own reprocessing of the public reads used fastp at Q25 and MiXCR and kept productive beta chains. One record per CDR3 amino acid sequence lists the most common genes and DNA. Here the sample has 500,000 to 550,000 distinct CDR3 sequences; 10% to 15% occur a single time. In total, the top ten clones hold about 6.8% of the sample. The sequencing sample was made of blood, either unsorted or a sorted T cell fraction (not recorded which). These receptors all stem from a male donor with ankylosing spondylitis.

The J gene is TRBJ1-1, the V gene TRBV18; the D gene is possibly TRBD1 (5 bases). The CDR3 length is 14 residues. Per germline, CDR1 KGHSH and CDR2 LQKENI. Trimming took 3 bases from V and 7 from J, leaving 15 bases between them. The CDR3 reads CASSPGDRSFEAFF. CDR3 nucleotides: TGTGCCAGCTCACCCGGGGACCGTAGTTTTGAAGCTTTCTTT.

V gene TRBV7-4 combines with J gene TRBJ2-1; D perhaps matches TRBD2 (5 bases). V was pared by 1 base and J by 7 bases, with 14 bases between. The CDR3 spans 15 residues. CDR1 is SGHVT and CDR2 is SQSDAQ in the germline V gene. The CDR3: CASSLDPPRDNEQFF. DNA of the CDR3: TGTGCCAGCAGCTTAGACCCCCCGAGGGATAATGAGCAGTTCTTC.

The table lists this clonotype with many counts. The CDR3: CASSQGVGSPYEQYV. The CDR3 bases are TGCGCCAGCAGCCAAGGGGTTGGATCCCCTTACGAGCAGTACGTC. The chain is built from TRBV4-1 and TRBJ2-7; D remains unclear. CDR1 and CDR2 from the germline V gene are MGHRA and YSYEKL. The CDR3 runs 15 residues. The germline V and J ends were trimmed by 1 base and 4 bases, with 14 bases remaining between them.

The chain is built from TRBV12-3 or TRBV12-4 and TRBJ2-3; TRBD1 aligns across 9 bases. With V trimmed by 4 bases and J by 6 bases, 8 bases remained unmatched. The CDR3 contains 15 residues. CDR3: CASSSRDRASDTQYF. CDR3 coding DNA: TGTGCCAGCAGTTCCCGGGACAGGGCCTCCGATACGCAGTATTTT.

This clonotype has ten or more counts. This chain links TRBV5-1 with TRBJ2-3, with 7 bases that match TRBD1. The V gene's germline CDR1 is SGHRS and CDR2 YFSETQ. The CDR3 contains 16 residues. With V trimmed by 4 bases and J by 2 bases, 10 bases remained unmatched. The CDR3, as DNA: TGCGCCAGCAGCACCGGGACAGACCGGTCCACAGATACGCAGTATTTT. Protein: CASSTGTDRSTDTQYF.

At least ten counts were recorded for this clonotype. The chain combines TRBV7-6 with TRBJ2-7, with TRBD1 matching 7 bases. V lost 5 bases and J lost 5; bases outside the gene matches: 12. The CDR3 contains 15 residues. Germline V gene data show CDR1 as SGHVS and CDR2 as FNYEAQ. This chain's CDR3 is CASSPTGTALNEQYF. The CDR3 region has the DNA TGTGCCAGCAGCCCAACCGGGACAGCTCTGAACGAGCAGTACTTC.

In this sample, this clonotype turned up a few times. The CDR3 sequence is CSARTFVSSYNSPLHF. In nucleotides, the CDR3 is TGCAGTGCTAGGACCTTCGTGAGCTCCTATAATTCACCCCTCCACTTT. The J gene is TRBJ1-6, the V gene TRBV20-1; D is uncertain. Trimming left V 3 bases short and J 0 bases short, with 12 bases between. CDR3 size: 16 residues. CDR1 DFQATT and CDR2 SNEGSKA come from the germline V gene (reference sequence).

The chain uses TRBV10-3 and TRBJ1-1; D is unclear. The CDR3 consists of 17 residues. Looked up from germline, CDR1 is ENHRY and CDR2 is SYGVKD. The ends were cut back, 0 bases at V and 5 bases at J, with 19 bases in the middle. CDR3 residues: CAISESIWGGGSTEAFF. In DNA form, the CDR3 reads TGTGCCATCAGTGAGTCGATCTGGGGAGGAGGATCGACTGAAGCTTTCTTT.

The V and J genes are TRBV24-1 and TRBJ2-7, with a tentative D call TRBD2 (6 bases). Germline CDR1 and CDR2: KGHDR and SFDVKD. V dropped 3 bases and J dropped 5 bases, with 25 bases sitting between them. CDR3 length: 18 amino acids. The CDR3 coding sequence is TGTGCCACCAGTGATCGGCGGGGTGGCCCGGGCCCGGCGGACGAGCAGTACTTC. Amino acids: CATSDRRGGPGPADEQYF.

There are a few counts of this clonotype. V usage is TRBV20-1 and J usage is TRBJ2-1, with 7 bases that match TRBD2. V trimming: 2 bases; J trimming: 0 bases; junction bases outside the gene matches: 4. Germline assignment: CDR1 DFQATT and CDR2 SNEGSKA (reference sequence). The CDR3 is 15 amino acids. The CDR3 nucleotides read TGCAGTGCTAGAAGTCTAGCGGCCTCCTACAATGAGCAGTTCTTC. Translating it yields CSARSLAASYNEQFF.

This clonotype was counted only a few times. The J gene is TRBJ2-1, the V gene TRBV3-1, with D perhaps matching TRBD1 (6 bases). The CDR3 is 15 residues long. Germline V gives CDR1 LGHDT, CDR2 YNNKEL (reference sequence). V was shortened by 0 bases and J by 7 bases, with 13 bases between the two germline ends. In DNA, the CDR3 is TGTGCCAGCAGCCAAGAAAGGGGGTTCGCTAATGAGCAGTTCTTC. Translation: CASSQERGFANEQFF.

The V gene is TRBV20-1, the J gene TRBJ2-1, with a possible D match to TRBD2 (6 bases). The CDR3 is made up of 14 amino acids. Between the trimmed V and J ends, which lost 3 bases and 2 bases, there was a span of 11 bases. Looked up from germline, CDR1 is DFQATT and CDR2 is SNEGSKA (reference sequence). The CDR3 sequence: CSASGRGTYNEQFF. The CDR3 bases are TGCAGTGCTAGCGGGAGAGGAACCTACAATGAGCAGTTCTTC.

The rearrangement uses TRBV3-1 and TRBJ1-1, with D tentatively TRBD1 (5 bases). CDR3 size: 16 residues. Germline-derived CDR1 and CDR2 are LGHDT and YNNKEL (reference sequence). Trimming took off 2 bases at V and 5 bases at J, with 18 bases between the two ends. This CDR3 is CASSQHAPWGDTEAFF. Written as DNA, the CDR3 is TGTGCCAGCAGCCAACACGCACCCTGGGGGGATACTGAAGCTTTCTTT.

Many counts were recorded for this clonotype. A much larger clone differs from this one at a single base, so this may be a read error. V is TRBV3-1 and J is TRBJ2-7; a possible D gene is TRBD1 (6 bases). V was pared by 2 bases and J by 2 bases, with 10 bases between. This CDR3 comprises 14 residues. Germline loops: CDR1 LGHDT, CDR2 YNNKEL (reference sequence). CDR3 nucleotides: TGTGCCAGCAGCCAACGGACAGCTACCTACGAGCAGTACTTC. Residues: CASSQRTATYEQYF.

This clonotype has only a few counts. The chain recombines TRBV9 with TRBJ1-4, with unresolved D. Germline lookup yields CDR1 SGDLS and CDR2 YYNGEE. V was pared by 3 bases and J by 1 base, with 13 bases between. The CDR3 consists of 16 residues. CDR3 loop: CASSADGVGTNEKLFF. The CDR3 DNA reads TGTGCCAGCAGCGCCGACGGAGTGGGAACTAATGAAAAACTGTTTTTT.

V and J are TRBV10-3 and TRBJ1-4; D not resolved. This CDR3 is built from 13 residues. CDR1 ENHRY and CDR2 SYGVKD come from the germline V gene. The V end lost 6 bases, the J end lost 4 bases, and 9 bases lay between the germline ends. The CDR3, as DNA: TGTGCCATCAGCGCAGGATTTAATGAAAAACTGTTTTTT. This codes for CAISAGFNEKLFF.

This clonotype was recorded many times. CDR3: CAISERTSGTYEQYV. As DNA, the CDR3 is TGTGCCATCAGCGAGAGGACTAGCGGAACCTACGAGCAGTACGTC. The rearrangement links TRBV10-3 to TRBJ2-7, with 10 positions matching TRBD2. Germline V gene lookup returns CDR1 ENHRY and CDR2 SYGVKD. J gave up 2 bases and V 6 bases, and 7 bases lay outside the gene matches. There are 15 residues in the CDR3.